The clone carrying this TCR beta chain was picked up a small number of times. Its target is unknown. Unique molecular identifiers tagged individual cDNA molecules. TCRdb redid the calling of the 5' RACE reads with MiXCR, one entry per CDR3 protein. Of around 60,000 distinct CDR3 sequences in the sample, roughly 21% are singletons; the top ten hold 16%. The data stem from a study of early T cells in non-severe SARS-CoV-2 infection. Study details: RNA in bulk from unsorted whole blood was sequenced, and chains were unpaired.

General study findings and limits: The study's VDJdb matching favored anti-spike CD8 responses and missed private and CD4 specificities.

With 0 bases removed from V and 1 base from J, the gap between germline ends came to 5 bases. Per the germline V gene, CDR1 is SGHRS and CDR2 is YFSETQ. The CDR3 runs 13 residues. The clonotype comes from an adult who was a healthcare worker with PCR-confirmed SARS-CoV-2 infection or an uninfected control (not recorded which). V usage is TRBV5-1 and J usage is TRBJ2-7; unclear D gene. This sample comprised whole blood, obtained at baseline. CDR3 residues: CASSLGASYEQYF. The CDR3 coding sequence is TGCGCCAGCAGCTTGGGGGCTTCCTACGAGCAGTACTTC.